This T cell receptor (beta chain) was captured by sequencing in a study of regulatory T cells in long-lasting Graves disease. Time point denoted: persistent/refractory GD, antithyroid drugs over 5 years with positive TRAb. Preparation of the TCR library used RNA extracted from PBMCs. In each case, Graves' disease was diagnosed per American Thyroid Association guidelines. This clonotype was detected ten times or more. Libraries of TCR beta came from iRepertoire HTBI primers plus Arm-PCR of CDR3 regions. In the authors' methods: Detected in the samples were about 60 TRBV and 14 TRBJ segments. TCRdb re-called the multiplex PCR reads with MiXCR, one entry per CDR3 protein. For this entry, the V and J calls and clone size follow TCRdb and not the study's own pipeline. The data hold around 400,000 distinct CDR3 sequences, with more than 20% observed a single time. Germline V gene lookup returns CDR1 SGHTA and CDR2 FQGNSA. Trimming took off 1 base at V and 7 bases at J, with 13 bases between the two ends. The CDR3 runs 14 residues.

The gene calls are TRBV7-2 and TRBJ2-5, with a possible D match to TRBD1 (6 bases). The source of this sequence is a woman between 40 and 50 years old with Graves disease. The material sequenced was peripheral blood mononuclear cells (PBMCs), taken when the disease was refractory, from a patient treated with antithyroid drugs. In DNA, the CDR3 is TGTGCCAGCAGCTTAGTGGGGGCTAGCAGGACCCAGTACTTC. It specifies CASSLVGASRTQYF.